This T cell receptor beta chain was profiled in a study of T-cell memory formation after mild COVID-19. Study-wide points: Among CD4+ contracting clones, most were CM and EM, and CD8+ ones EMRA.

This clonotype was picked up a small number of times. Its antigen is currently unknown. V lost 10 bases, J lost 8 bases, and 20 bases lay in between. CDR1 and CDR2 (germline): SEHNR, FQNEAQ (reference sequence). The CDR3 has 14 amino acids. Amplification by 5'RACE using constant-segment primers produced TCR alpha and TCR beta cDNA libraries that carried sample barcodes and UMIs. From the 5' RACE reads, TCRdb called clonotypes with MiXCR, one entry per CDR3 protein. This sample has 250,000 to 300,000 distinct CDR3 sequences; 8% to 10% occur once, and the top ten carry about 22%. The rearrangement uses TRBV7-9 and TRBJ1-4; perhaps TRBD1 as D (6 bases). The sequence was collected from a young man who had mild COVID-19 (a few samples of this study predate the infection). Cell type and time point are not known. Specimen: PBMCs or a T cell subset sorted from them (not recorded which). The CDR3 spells CATSEGGAYEKLFF. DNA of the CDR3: TGTGCCACCTCTGAGGGGGGGGCATACGAAAAACTGTTTTTT. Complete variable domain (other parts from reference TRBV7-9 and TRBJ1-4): DTGVSQNPRHKITKRGQNVTFRCDPISEHNRLYWYRQTLGQGPEFLTYFQNEAQLEKSRLLSDRFSAERPKGSFSTLEIQRTEQGDSAMYLCATSEGGAYEKLFFGSGTQLSVL.